Following are 16 T cell receptor beta chains from one sample sequenced in a study of T-cell memory formation after mild COVID-19. MiXCR, applied by TCRdb to the 5' RACE reads, yields one record per CDR3 protein. The sample records roughly 13,000 distinct CDR3 sequences, more than 10% being singletons. The sequencing sample was made of PBMCs or a T cell subset sorted from them (not recorded which). Receptors were obtained from an adult woman who had mild COVID-19 (a few samples of this study predate the infection). Cell type and time point are not known.

This clonotype was found a few times. The chain joins TRBV7-9 to TRBJ2-4; D is ambiguous. CDR1 and CDR2 (germline): SEHNR, FQNEAQ (reference sequence). V was clipped by 5 bases and J by 5 bases, with 16 bases between them. The CDR3 covers 15 residues. The CDR3, as DNA: TGTGCCAGCAGCCTTCCGATCGCCCGGGAAAACATTCAGTACTTC. Residues: CASSLPIARENIQYF.

The gene calls are TRBV7-6 and TRBJ2-1; 10 bases line up with TRBD2. This CDR3 has 16 residues. Trimming cost V 4 bases and J 4 bases; bases outside gene matches: 7. Per the germline V gene, CDR1 is SGHVS and CDR2 is FNYEAQ. The CDR3 nucleotides read TGTGCCAGCAGCTCGGAAGCGGGGGGGGTATACAATGAGCAGTTCTTC. It is translated as CASSSEAGGVYNEQFF. Looking up the rest from reference TRBV7-6 and TRBJ2-1 gives the full variable domain: GAGVSQSPRYKVTKRGQDVALRCDPISGHVSLYWYRQALGQGPEFLTYFNYEAQQDKSGLPNDRFSAERPEGSISTLTIQRTEQRDSAMYRCASSSEAGGVYNEQFFGPGTRLTVL.

This clonotype was detected ten times or more. This sequence joins TRBV6-5 and TRBJ1-2; TRBD1 matches 10 bases. Per germline, CDR1 MNHEY and CDR2 SVGAGI. This CDR3 has 15 amino acids. The V and J ends lost 6 bases and 3 bases, in that order; junction bases with no gene match: 7. Here the CDR3 DNA reads TGTGCCAGCAGCCCCGGGACAGGGGTGGACTATGGCTACACCTTC. It is translated as CASSPGTGVDYGYTF.

This clonotype is medium-sized within its sample. CDR3 DNA sequence: TGCAGCGTTGAAGAGATGACAGGGCGCGTCAATGAGCAGTTCTTC. It codes for CSVEEMTGRVNEQFF. The chain uses TRBV29-1 and TRBJ2-1; 7 positions match TRBD1. CDR1 is SQVTM, CDR2 ANQGSEA, per germline. The CDR3 runs 15 residues. The V gene end was trimmed by 0 bases and the J gene end by 6 bases; junction bases not matched to a gene: 8.

Many counts were recorded for this clonotype. V gene TRBV7-6 combines with J gene TRBJ2-1; 8 positions match TRBD2. CDR1 and CDR2 (germline): SGHVS, FNYEAQ. The CDR3 consists of 16 residues. The V segment lost 5 bases and the J segment 3 bases; nucleotides outside the gene matches: 9. The CDR3 bases are TGTGCCAGCAGCCCACGGGGGGGGACTGACTACAATGAGCAGTTCTTC. Its protein is CASSPRGGTDYNEQFF.

This clonotype showed up many times. The J gene is TRBJ1-1, the V gene TRBV5-6; D is possibly TRBD1 (5 bases). The CDR3 covers 14 residues. With 5 bases removed from V and 7 bases from J, the gap between germline ends came to 18 bases. Germline CDR1 reads SGHDT; CDR2 reads YYEEEE. Here the CDR3 DNA reads TGTGCCAGCAGTCTCCTCTTGGGGGAAGGTGAAGCTTTCTTT. It specifies CASSLLLGEGEAFF.

In its sample, this clonotype was seen many times. V gene TRBV7-9 combines with J gene TRBJ2-6; D uncertain. Germline loops: CDR1 SEHNR, CDR2 FQNEAQ (reference sequence). This CDR3 is built from 20 residues. V was pared by 2 bases and J by 1 base, with 21 bases between. Here the CDR3 DNA reads TGTGCCAGCAGCTTATCTATGGCCAGCTATGGGTTTTCTGGGGCCAACGTCCTGACTTTC. Translating it yields CASSLSMASYGFSGANVLTF. Based on the CDR3 plus reference TRBV7-9 and TRBJ2-6, the full variable domain is DTGVSQNPRHKITKRGQNVTFRCDPISEHNRLYWYRQTLGQGPEFLTYFQNEAQLEKSRLLSDRFSAERPKGSFSTLEIQRTEQGDSAMYLCASSLSMASYGFSGANVLTFGAGSRLTVL.

There are many counts of this clonotype. The chain employs TRBV19 and TRBJ2-2; 11 bases align to TRBD1. This CDR3 has 16 residues. Germline CDR1 reads LNHDA; CDR2 reads SQIVND (reference sequence). With V trimmed by 5 bases and J by 7 bases, 9 bases remained unmatched. The CDR3 region has the DNA TGTGCCAGTAGTGTCGGACAGGGGGCCTTTTACGGGGAGCTGTTTTTT. This translates into CASSVGQGAFYGELFF.

In the case of this clonotype: This may arise from a read error, as a much more abundant clone is one base away. The gene calls are TRBV7-9 and TRBJ1-1, with D hard to call. Between the trimmed V and J ends, which lost 7 bases and 5 bases, there was a span of 11 bases. The V gene's germline CDR1 is SEHNR and CDR2 FQNEAQ (reference sequence). The CDR3 totals 12 residues. CDR3 loop: CASISGETEAFF. CDR3 DNA: TGTGCCAGCATCTCTGGAGAGACTGAAGCTTTCTTT.

This clonotype was seen ten or more times. The chain employs TRBV11-1 and TRBJ2-1; D call uncertain. CDR3 size: 15 residues. The germline gives CDR1 SGHAT, CDR2 FQDESV (reference sequence). V lost 5 bases and J lost 2, with 13 bases in between. The CDR3 region has the DNA TGTGCCAGCAGCCGGATAAGCGAACCCTACAATGAGCAGTTCTTC. Its translation: CASSRISEPYNEQFF.

This clonotype was counted at least ten times. The chain links TRBV7-8 to TRBJ2-1, with 7 bases matching TRBD2. The V segment lost 1 base and the J segment 3 bases; nucleotides outside the gene matches: 0. The CDR3 has 14 amino acids. The germline V gene has CDR1 SGHVS and CDR2 FQNEAQ. CDR3 in amino acids: CASSLGDYYNEQFF. CDR3 nucleotide sequence: TGTGCCAGCAGCTTAGGGGACTACTACAATGAGCAGTTCTTC.

There are many counts of this clonotype. V is TRBV4-1 and J is TRBJ2-7; D not certain. Germline-derived CDR1 and CDR2 are MGHRA and YSYEKL. The CDR3 consists of 15 residues. Trimming pared 4 bases from V and 0 bases from J, leaving 13 bases between. The DNA for the CDR3 is TGCGCCAGCAGCCCCTCCAAGGCAGTCTCCTACGAGCAGTACTTC. Translated: CASSPSKAVSYEQYF.

In this sample, this clonotype turned up many times. The J gene is TRBJ2-6, the V gene TRBV12-3 or TRBV12-4; TRBD2 agrees at 7 bases. This CDR3 spans 14 amino acids. Trimming removed 5 bases from V and 12 bases from J; junction bases left unmatched: 10. CDR3 loop: CASSPHQVAGVLTF. As DNA, the CDR3 is TGTGCCAGCAGTCCCCATCAGGTAGCGGGCGTCCTGACTTTC.

This clonotype has a count of ten or more. This chain uses TRBV6-5 with TRBJ2-7, with a possible D match to TRBD1 (5 bases). This CDR3 region has 13 residues. Between the trimmed V and J ends, which lost 6 bases and 0 bases, there was a span of 9 bases. Per the germline V gene, CDR1 is MNHEY and CDR2 is SVGAGI. CDR3 loop: CASRGANSYEQYF. For the CDR3, the DNA is TGTGCCAGCAGAGGGGCCAACTCCTACGAGCAGTACTTC.

This clonotype was picked up many times. This rearrangement joins TRBV28 to TRBJ2-5; D may correspond to TRBD1 or TRBD2 (5 bases each). CDR1 MDHEN and CDR2 SYDVKM come from the germline V gene. The CDR3 spans 11 residues. Trimming removed 2 bases at V and 9 bases at J, with 7 bases between. The CDR3 bases are TGTGCCAGCAGTTTAGGGGGACCCCAGTACTTC. Its translation is CASSLGGPQYF.

The count of this clonotype is one. The chain links TRBV29-1 to TRBJ2-5, with TRBD2 matching 14 bases. This CDR3 is 19 amino acids long. The V gene end was trimmed by 3 bases and the J gene end by 2 bases; junction bases not matched to a gene: 14. The germline V gene has CDR1 SQVTM and CDR2 ANQGSEA. CDR3 coding DNA: TGCAGCGTTGAGCCTATGACTAGCGGGGGGGCCTACGGGCAAGAGACCCAGTACTTC. Translating it yields CSVEPMTSGGAYGQETQYF.